This T cell receptor beta chain was recovered during a study of T cells after yellow fever vaccination. TCRdb reprocessed the 5' RACE reads with MiXCR, giving one entry per CDR3 protein. Here the sample spans more than 300,000 distinct CDR3 sequences, roughly 6.8% being singletons. At least ten counts were recorded for this clonotype. Germline V lookup: CDR1 KGHSH, CDR2 LQKENI. The CDR3 covers 14 residues. Trimming removed 5 bases from V and 5 bases from J, with 16 bases in between. The chain joins TRBV18 to TRBJ2-7; D perhaps matches TRBD1 (6 bases). The material was PBMCs, obtained around 45 days after the first yellow fever vaccination. This clonotype originated in a young man who received the YFV17D yellow fever vaccine. The CDR3 DNA follows: TGTGCCAGCTCATCCCGGGACATTCTGAACGAGCAGTACTTC. It translates to CASSSRDILNEQYF.